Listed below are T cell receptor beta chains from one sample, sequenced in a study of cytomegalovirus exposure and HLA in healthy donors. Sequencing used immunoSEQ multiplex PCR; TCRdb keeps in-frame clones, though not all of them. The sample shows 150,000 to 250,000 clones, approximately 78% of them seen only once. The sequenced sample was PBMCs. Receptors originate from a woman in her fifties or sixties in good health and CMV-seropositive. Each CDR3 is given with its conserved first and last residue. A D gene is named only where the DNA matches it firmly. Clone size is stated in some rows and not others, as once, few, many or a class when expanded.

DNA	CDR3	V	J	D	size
TGCGCCAGCAGCCAAGATTCCGACAGCACCGGGGAGCTGTTTTTT	CASSQDSDSTGELFF	TRBV4-3	TRBJ2-2	NA	NA
TGTGCCAGCAGTTTAAGACAGGGTAATAATGAAAAACTGTTTTTT	CASSLRQGNNEKLFF	TRBV28	TRBJ1-4	TRBD1	NA
TGTGCCAGCAGAGGTAACCCGGACGCGGGAGCCGTCTACGAGCAGTACTTC	CASRGNPDAGAVYEQYF	TRBV27	TRBJ2-7	TRBD2	NA
TGCAGCTCCCCAAGGGAGGGATACAATGAGCAGTTCTTC	CSSPREGYNEQFF	TRBV29-1	TRBJ2-1	TRBD2	NA
TGTGCCAGTAGTAACAGGGGGTTCAATCAGCCCCAGCATTTT	CASSNRGFNQPQHF	TRBV19	TRBJ1-5	TRBD1	once
TGTGCCAGCAGCGCCTCGGTGTACCAAGAGACCCAGTACTTC	CASSASVYQETQYF	TRBV9	TRBJ2-5	NA	NA
TGTGCCACCAGCAGGGGACAGTTGGCTGAAGCTTTCTTT	CATSRGQLAEAFF	TRBV15	TRBJ1-1	TRBD1	NA
TGTGCCACCAGCAGAGAGGCTAGCGGGGGGTACAATGAGCAGTTCTTC	CATSREASGGYNEQFF	TRBV15	TRBJ2-1	TRBD2	NA
TGTGCCAGCAGTGTAACGGCTGGGGGGTACTATGGCTACACCTTC	CASSVTAGGYYGYTF	TRBV2	TRBJ1-2	NA	NA
TGTGCCAGCAGTTCAGCTAGCGGGAGCTCCTACAATGAGCAGTTCTTC	CASSSASGSSYNEQFF	TRBV28	TRBJ2-1	TRBD2	NA
TGCGCCAGCAGTAGCCAACAGACTACCACCGGGGAGCTGTTTTTT	CASSSQQTTTGELFF	TRBV5-1	TRBJ2-2	NA	few
TGTGCCAGCAGCCGGACTAGCGGGAGGGCCGGGGGCGGTGAGCAGTTCTTC	CASSRTSGRAGGGEQFF	TRBV27	TRBJ2-1	TRBD2	NA
TGTGCCAGCAGCCTGACTAGCGGGACGACCAATGAGCAGTTCTTC	CASSLTSGTTNEQFF	TRBV7-9	TRBJ2-1	TRBD2	NA
TGTGCCAGCTCGGGACAGGCCAACACCGGGGAGCTGTTTTTT	CASSGQANTGELFF	TRBV11-3	TRBJ2-2	TRBD1	NA
TGTGCCAGCAGTTTAAGTACAGGGTTATATGGCTACACCTTC	CASSLSTGLYGYTF	TRBV28	TRBJ1-2	NA	once
TGTGCCAGTAGCCCTCGGTTGGGGGGGACGGTCTACGAGCAGTACTTC	CASSPRLGGTVYEQYF	TRBV19	TRBJ2-7	TRBD2	NA
TGTGCCAGCAGTTTAACAGGGGATAGGTTTCCAGATACGCAGTATTTT	CASSLTGDRFPDTQYF	TRBV28	TRBJ2-3	TRBD1	NA
TGTGCCAGCAGCTTGGGACAGGGGGCCGGAAACACCATATATTTT	CASSLGQGAGNTIYF	TRBV7-9	TRBJ1-3	TRBD1	NA
TGTGCCAGCAGCTTAGTAGCGAAGGCCAATGAGCAGTTCTTC	CASSLVAKANEQFF	TRBV11-1	TRBJ2-1	NA	NA
TGTGCCACCAGCAGGGACAGGACGGGAGAGACCCAGTACTTC	CATSRDRTGETQYF	TRBV15	TRBJ2-5	TRBD1	NA
TGTGCCATCAGCCCCGGACAGGGCGCCACTGAAGCTTTCTTT	CAISPGQGATEAFF	TRBV10-3	TRBJ1-1	TRBD1	NA
TGTGCCAGCAGCACGGACAGTCAAGAGACCCAGTACTTC	CASSTDSQETQYF	TRBV11-2	TRBJ2-5	NA	NA
TGTGCCATCAGTGAGTATGGACAGGCGATATACGAGCAGTACTTC	CAISEYGQAIYEQYF	TRBV10-3	TRBJ2-7	TRBD1	NA
TGTGCCAGCAGTACCTATGACGAGCAGTACTTC	CASSTYDEQYF	TRBV28	TRBJ2-7	NA	few
TGTGCCAGCTCACCACAGGGGCGAGACTACGAGCAGTACTTC	CASSPQGRDYEQYF	TRBV18	TRBJ2-7	NA	NA
TGTGCCAGCAGCTTAGGGCGAGCGGGAGGGCCAGGGGTGTACAATGAGCAGTTCTTC	CASSLGRAGGPGVYNEQFF	TRBV7-8	TRBJ2-1	TRBD2	few
TGTGCCAGCAGTTTTCAGGAGGACAGATGGAAAGATACGCAGTATTTT	CASSFQEDRWKDTQYF	TRBV28	TRBJ2-3	NA	NA
TGTGCCAGCAGTTACTCGATTAGGACAGGGGAGTACGAGCAGTACTTC	CASSYSIRTGEYEQYF	TRBV6-5	TRBJ2-7	TRBD1	NA
TGTGCCAGCAGAGAGGGGGCGAACACAGATACGCAGTATTTT	CASREGANTDTQYF	TRBV2	TRBJ2-3	TRBD1	NA
TGTGCCAGCAGCTTGACAGGGGGGTCCTACGAGCAGTACTTC	CASSLTGGSYEQYF	TRBV11-2	TRBJ2-7	TRBD1	NA
TGTGCCAGCAGCCAAAGACAGGGCCCCCGGTTCTTC	CASSQRQGPRFF	TRBV14	TRBJ2-1	TRBD1	few
TGCGCCAGCAGCCGGGAGGCCGGGACTAGCGGGGGAAACGAGCAGTACTTC	CASSREAGTSGGNEQYF	TRBV5-1	TRBJ2-7	TRBD2	NA
TGTGCCTGGAGTGTTGAGACTGAAGCTTTCTTT	CAWSVETEAFF	TRBV30	TRBJ1-1	NA	NA
TGTGCCAGCAGCCGCCCGACTCGGGACAGGGGTTTTCGTAGCAATCAGCCCCAGCATTTT	CASSRPTRDRGFRSNQPQHF	TRBV28	TRBJ1-5	TRBD1	few
TGTGCCAGCAGCCTCGGGAGGGCAATCCTGGGGGAGCAGTACTTC	CASSLGRAILGEQYF	TRBV6-1	TRBJ2-7	TRBD2	NA
TGTGCCAGCAGCGAATACAGGGGAAATTCACCCCTCCACTTT	CASSEYRGNSPLHF	TRBV28	TRBJ1-6	TRBD1	few
TGTGCCAGCAGCTTGACTAGCGGGGGGTACAATGAGCAGTTCTTC	CASSLTSGGYNEQFF	TRBV7-8	TRBJ2-1	TRBD2	NA
TGTGCCAGCAGTAGGTCAATAGCGGGGGTGGCCGGAGATACGCAGTATTTT	CASSRSIAGVAGDTQYF	TRBV27	TRBJ2-3	TRBD2	NA
TGTGCCAGCAAATGGAGAAGGTACACTGAAGCTTTCTTT	CASKWRRYTEAFF	TRBV5-8	TRBJ1-1	NA	few
TGTGCCAGCAGCTTCACGGTCAGGGGTGAAGAGACCCAGTACTTC	CASSFTVRGEETQYF	TRBV5-6	TRBJ2-5	NA	once
TGCGCCAGCAGCCAAGACTCCGAGACAGGGATTTCACCCCTCCACTTT	CASSQDSETGISPLHF	TRBV4-3	TRBJ1-6	TRBD1	NA
TGTGCCAGTAGTAGCGGACAGGGGGAGCGCACAGATACGCAGTATTTT	CASSSGQGERTDTQYF	TRBV19	TRBJ2-3	TRBD1	NA
TGTGCCAGCAGTTTAATCAGGGATGGTGTTGGATCGAATCAGCCCCAGCATTTT	CASSLIRDGVGSNQPQHF	TRBV28	TRBJ1-5	NA	NA